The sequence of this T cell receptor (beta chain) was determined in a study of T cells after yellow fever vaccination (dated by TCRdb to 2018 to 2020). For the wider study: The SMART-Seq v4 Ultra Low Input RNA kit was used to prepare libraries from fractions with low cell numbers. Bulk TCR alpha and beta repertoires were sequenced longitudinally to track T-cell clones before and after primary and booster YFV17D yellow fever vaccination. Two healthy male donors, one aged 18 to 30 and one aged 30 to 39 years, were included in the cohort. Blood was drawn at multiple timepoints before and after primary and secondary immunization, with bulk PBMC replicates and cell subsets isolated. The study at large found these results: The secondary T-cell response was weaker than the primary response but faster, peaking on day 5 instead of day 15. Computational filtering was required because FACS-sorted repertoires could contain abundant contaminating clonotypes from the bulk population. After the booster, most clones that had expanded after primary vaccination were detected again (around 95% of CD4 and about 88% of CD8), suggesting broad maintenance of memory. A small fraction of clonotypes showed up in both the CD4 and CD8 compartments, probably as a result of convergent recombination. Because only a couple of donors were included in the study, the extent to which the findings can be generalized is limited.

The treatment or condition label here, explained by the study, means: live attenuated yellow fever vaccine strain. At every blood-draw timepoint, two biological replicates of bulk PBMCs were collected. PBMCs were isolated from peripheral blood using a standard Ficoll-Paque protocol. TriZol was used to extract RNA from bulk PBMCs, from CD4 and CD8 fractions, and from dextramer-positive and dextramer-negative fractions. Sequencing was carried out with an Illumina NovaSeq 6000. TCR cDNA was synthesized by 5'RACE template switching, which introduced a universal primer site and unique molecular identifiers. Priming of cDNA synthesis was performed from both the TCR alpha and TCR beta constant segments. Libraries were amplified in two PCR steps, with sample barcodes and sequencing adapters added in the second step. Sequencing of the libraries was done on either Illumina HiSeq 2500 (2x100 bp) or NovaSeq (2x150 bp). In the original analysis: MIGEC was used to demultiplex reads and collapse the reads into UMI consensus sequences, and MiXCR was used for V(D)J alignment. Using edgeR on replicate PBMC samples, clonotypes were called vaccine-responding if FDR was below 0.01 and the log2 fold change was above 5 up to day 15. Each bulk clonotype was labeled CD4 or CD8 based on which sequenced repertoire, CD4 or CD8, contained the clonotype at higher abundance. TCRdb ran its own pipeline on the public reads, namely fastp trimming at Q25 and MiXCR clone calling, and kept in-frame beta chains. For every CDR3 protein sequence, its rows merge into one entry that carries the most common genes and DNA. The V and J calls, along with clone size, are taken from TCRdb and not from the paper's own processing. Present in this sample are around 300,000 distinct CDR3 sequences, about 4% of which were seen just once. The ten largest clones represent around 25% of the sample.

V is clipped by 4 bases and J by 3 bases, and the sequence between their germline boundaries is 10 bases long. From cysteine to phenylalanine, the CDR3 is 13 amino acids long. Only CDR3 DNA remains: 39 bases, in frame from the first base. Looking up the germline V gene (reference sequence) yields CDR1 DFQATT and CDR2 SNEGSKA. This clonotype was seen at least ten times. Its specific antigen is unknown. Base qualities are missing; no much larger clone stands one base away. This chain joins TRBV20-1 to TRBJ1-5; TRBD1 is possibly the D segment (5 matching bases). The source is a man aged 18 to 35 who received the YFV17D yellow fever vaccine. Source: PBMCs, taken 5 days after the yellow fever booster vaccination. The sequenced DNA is TGCAGTGCTAAAGGGACGGCCAATCAGCCCCAGCATTTT. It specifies CSAKGTANQPQHF.